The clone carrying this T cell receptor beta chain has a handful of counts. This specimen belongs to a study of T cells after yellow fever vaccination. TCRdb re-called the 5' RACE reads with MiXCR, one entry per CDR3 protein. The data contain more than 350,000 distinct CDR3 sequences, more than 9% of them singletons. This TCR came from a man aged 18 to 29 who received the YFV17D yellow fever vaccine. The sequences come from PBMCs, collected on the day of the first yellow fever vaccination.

CDR3 DNA: TGTGCCAGCAGCTTAGAGGGACTAGCCTACAATGAGCAGTTCTTC. Translation gives CASSLEGLAYNEQFF. The chain is built from TRBV7-9 and TRBJ2-1; the match to TRBD2 covers 8 bases. The germline CDR1 and CDR2 sequences are SEHNR and FQNEAQ (reference sequence). The V segment lost 1 base and the J segment 2 bases; nucleotides outside the gene matches: 1. The CDR3 extends over 15 amino acids.